This T cell receptor (beta chain) was retrieved from a study of CD8 T cells in ankylosing spondylitis. Findings of the study overall: What seemed typical of ankylosing spondylitis blood was a TCR beta motif built from several highly homologous variants. Earlier authors reported some of these motif variants in reactive arthritis synovial fluid and blood.

The authors made TCR beta libraries by quantitative 5'-RACE with molecular barcodes. TCRdb reprocessed the 5' RACE reads via MiXCR and lists one record per CDR3 protein. Of roughly 700,000 distinct CDR3 sequences listed, around a fifth are singletons. Concerning this clonotype itself: Its cognate antigen is unknown.

The clonotype comes from a male donor with ankylosing spondylitis. Sequenced sample: blood, either unsorted or a sorted T cell fraction (not recorded which).

The CDR3 nucleotides are TGTGCCAGCAGCTCCACAGGGGGCATGCCCCCCGGGGAGCTGTTTTTT. Translating it yields CASSSTGGMPPGELFF. The V gene is TRBV7-3, the J gene TRBJ2-2, with 9 bases lining up with TRBD1. The length of the CDR3 is 16 residues. Germline-derived CDR1 and CDR2 are SGHTA and FQGTGA. Trimming removed 4 bases from V and 6 bases from J; junction bases left unmatched: 9.